This entry lists 10 T cell receptor beta chains sequenced from one sample in a study of breast tumors, draining lymph nodes, adjacent tissues. Samples came from axillary lymph nodes draining the breast cancer. TCRdb processed the multiplex PCR reads anew with MiXCR; each CDR3 protein has one entry. This sample carries 250,000 or so distinct CDR3 sequences, around 30% of them seen once, and the ten largest clones take more than 0.85%. Sample: axillary lymph node tissue. These receptors all come from a female donor with breast cancer. Some clones in this sample may be carry-over from other donors' samples.

This clonotype was seen at least ten times. The chain has TRBV20-1 and TRBJ2-3, with 13 bases matching TRBD2. The germline CDR1 and CDR2 sequences are DFQATT and SNEGSKA (reference sequence). The CDR3 is 15 amino acids. Trimming cost V 6 bases and J 5 bases; bases outside gene matches: 8. The CDR3 DNA is TGCAGTGCCAAGGGGACTAGCGGGACTATAGATACGCAGTATTTT. It yields the protein CSAKGTSGTIDTQYF.

This chain uses TRBV6-2 or TRBV6-3 with TRBJ2-2; 15 nucleotides line up with TRBD2. The CDR3 has 18 residues. With 2 bases clipped from V and 5 bases from J, the junction kept 6 bases outside the gene matches. Germline lookup yields CDR1 MNHEY and CDR2 SVGEGT. The CDR3 spells CASSYHGLAGGRTGELFF. The CDR3 nucleotides read TGTGCCAGCAGTTACCACGGACTAGCGGGAGGGCGGACCGGGGAGCTGTTTTTT.

The CDR3 spells CAAGGSGSYEQYF. The CDR3, as DNA: TGTGCGGCCGGTGGAAGCGGGAGTTACGAGCAGTACTTC. The V and J genes are TRBV27 and TRBJ2-7, with TRBD2 identical over 8 bases. Per the germline V gene, CDR1 is MNHEY and CDR2 is SMNVEV (reference sequence). The CDR3 is 13 amino acids.

This clonotype occurred a few times. The rearrangement joins TRBV6-2 or TRBV6-3 to TRBJ2-1, with no clear D. Germline CDR1 MNHEY, CDR2 SVGEGT. V dropped 6 bases and J dropped 12 bases, with 12 bases sitting between them. There are 11 residues in the CDR3. The CDR3 sequence is CASSSRVLQFF. The CDR3 nucleotides read TGTGCCAGCAGCAGCCGGGTTTTGCAGTTCTTC.

This clonotype was counted at least ten times. This chain connects TRBV19 to TRBJ1-5; possibly TRBD1 for D (6 bases). CDR1 and CDR2 (germline): LNHDA, SQIVND (reference sequence). This CDR3 has 13 residues. Trimming removed 5 bases from V and 5 bases from J, with 10 bases in between. The CDR3 DNA reads as TGTGCCAGTAGTCGGACAGCAGATCAGCCCCAGCATTTT. Translation gives CASSRTADQPQHF.

Comments on this clonotype: A much larger clonotype is one base distant, so this may be a read error. The chain uses TRBV20-1 and TRBJ2-1, with D possibly being TRBD2 (5 bases). Germline V gives CDR1 DFQATT, CDR2 SNEGSKA (reference sequence). This CDR3 is 12 amino acids long. CDR3 in amino acids: CSTRVHREEQFF. The CDR3, as DNA: TGCAGTACTAGAGTTCATAGGGAGGAGCAGTTCTTC.

Many counts were recorded for this clonotype. V gene TRBV7-8 combines with J gene TRBJ1-2; TRBD1 agrees at 9 bases. CDR3 size: 15 residues. Germline loops: CDR1 SGHVS, CDR2 FQNEAQ. The J segment lost 3 bases and the V segment lost 5 bases, leaving 7 bases of the junction unmatched. CDR3 sequence: CASSQDRGFDYGYTF. The CDR3 DNA reads TGTGCCAGCAGCCAGGACAGGGGTTTTGACTATGGCTACACCTTC.

This clonotype was counted a few times. The CDR3 region has the DNA TGTGCCAGCTCCGCGGTTCGGACTCGAAAAGAGACCCAGTACTTC. It is translated as CASSAVRTRKETQYF. The chain couples TRBV18 to TRBJ2-5, with D perhaps matching TRBD2 (5 bases). CDR1 and CDR2 from the germline V gene are KGHSH and LQKENI. The V gene lost 6 bases and the J gene lost 3 bases, with 17 bases spanning the gap. CDR3 size: 15 residues.

Written as DNA, the CDR3 is TGTGCCAGCAAATCTTCCAGGGTCCCATCCGGGCCCCAGCATTTT. Its translation: CASKSSRVPSGPQHF. V and J are TRBV6-1 and TRBJ1-5; tentatively, D is TRBD1 (5 bases). Germline V gene sequence: CDR1 MNHNS, CDR2 SASEGT. The CDR3 loop spans 15 amino acids. V gave up 7 bases and J gave up 9 bases, with 22 bases separating them.

Comment on this clonotype: An end of the junction does not agree with germline; a read error may underlie this. The CDR3 region is CASGLHSGGYNYGYTF. The CDR3 region has the DNA TGTGCCAGCGGCTTACATTCAGGGGGCTATAACTATGGTTACACCTTC. The chain combines TRBV9 with TRBJ1-2, with 8 bases lining up with TRBD1. CDR3 length equals 16 residues. Germline CDR1 SGDLS, CDR2 YYNGEE.